What follows is one T cell receptor beta chain and its context. The antigen is undetermined. The data stem from a study of T cells in Graves' hyperthyroidism and ophthalmopathy. Broader study findings: Blood also held most thyroid clonotypes expanded beyond 0.001.

The TCR beta CDR3 regions underwent amplification using RNA transcripts as the source. RT-PCR in the first round (using the HTBI primer set) targeted the TCR CDR3. TCRdb reanalysed the multiplex PCR reads using MiXCR and keeps one entry per CDR3 protein. The sample carries hundreds of thousands of distinct CDR3 sequences, 35% to 40% recorded once. In making diagnoses, clinical symptoms, serum thyroxine and TRAb, thyroid ultrasound and orbital computed tomography were all used. The CDR3 runs 14 residues. Germline V gene sequence: CDR1 DFQATT, CDR2 SNEGSKA (reference sequence). Trimming removed 0 bases at V and 7 bases at J, with 12 bases between.

The receptor was isolated from a man aged 18 to 30 with Graves' hyperthyroidism. The chain employs TRBV20-1 and TRBJ1-4, with D possibly matching TRBD1 (5 bases). The specimen sequenced was blood. The CDR3 loop is CSAREGGDGEKLFF. The CDR3, as DNA: TGCAGTGCTAGAGAGGGAGGGGACGGTGAAAAACTGTTTTTT.